The 27 T cell receptor beta chains below all came from one sample that was sequenced in a study of shared clonotypes between healthy human individuals. The table came from immunoSEQ multiplex PCR; TCRdb's copy has only in-frame clones and leaves some out. The repertoire holds about 2.4 million clones, with over 85% as singletons. Sample: naive CD4+ T cells from PBMCs. The subset: CD45RA+ positively selected. The receptors were sampled from a man aged 18 to 30 in good health. Some clones in this sample may be carry-over from other donors' samples.

The rearrangement joins TRBV15 to TRBJ2-1; tentatively, D is TRBD2 (6 bases). CDR1 is LNHNV, CDR2 YYDKDF, per germline (reference sequence). The V and J ends lost 5 bases and 0 bases respectively, with 23 bases between them. This CDR3 is 19 amino acids long. The chain's CDR3 is CATSGRLVGSDSSYNEQFF. As DNA, the CDR3 is TGTGCCACCAGCGGCCGGTTGGTCGGGAGTGATAGCTCCTACAATGAGCAGTTCTTC.

The gene calls are TRBV7-9 and TRBJ2-2; TRBD1 might be the D (7 bases). There are 14 residues in the CDR3. The V end lost 1 base, the J end lost 7 bases, and 10 bases lay between the germline ends. The germline V gene has CDR1 SEHNR and CDR2 FQNEAQ (reference sequence). The CDR3 loop reads CASSLDRGGGELFF. In DNA, the CDR3 is TGTGCCAGCAGCTTAGACAGGGGAGGCGGGGAGCTGTTTTTT.

Concerning this clone: A junction boundary mismatches the germline segment, possibly from a read error. The chain carries TRBV6-5 and TRBJ1-2, with D unclear. CDR1 and CDR2 (germline): MNHEY, SVGAGI. There are 11 residues in the CDR3. The CDR3 bases are TGTGCCAGCAGTAACTCCCAGGGCTACACCTTC. Its protein product is CASSNSQGYTF.

The gene calls are TRBV10-2 and TRBJ2-3; 8 nucleotides agree with TRBD2. J gave up 6 bases and V 6 bases, and 5 bases lay outside the gene matches. In germline, CDR1 is WSHSY, CDR2 SAAADI. The CDR3 is 13 amino acids. DNA for the CDR3: TGCGCCAGCAGCCGGGGGGGGGCGGATACGCAGTATTTT. It specifies CASSRGGADTQYF.

To note about this clone: Mismatch with germline at one junction end may stem from a read error. The CDR3 loop is CARRKSDRVYEQYF. The DNA of the CDR3 is TGTGCCCGGAGAAAATCGGACAGGGTCTACGAGCAGTACTTC. This chain uses TRBV30 with TRBJ2-7; 8 positions match TRBD1. This CDR3 spans 14 amino acids. The germline gives CDR1 GTSNPN, CDR2 SVGIG (reference sequence).

V is TRBV9 and J is TRBJ2-5, with D tentatively TRBD2 (6 bases). Germline lookup yields CDR1 SGDLS and CDR2 YYNGEE. The CDR3 runs to 14 residues. The ends were cut back, 4 bases at V and 4 bases at J, with 14 bases in the middle. The CDR3 coding sequence is TGTGCCAGCAGCCCCGGAGGGAGCGTAGAGACCCAGTACTTC. Amino acids: CASSPGGSVETQYF.

The V and J genes are TRBV5-5 and TRBJ2-7; D is perhaps TRBD2 (5 bases). V was pared by 0 bases and J by 0 bases, with 7 bases between. Germline CDR1 SGHKS, CDR2 YYEKEE (reference sequence). CDR3 size: 14 residues. CDR3 bases: TGTGCCAGCAGCTTGGAACGGGGCTCCTACGAGCAGTACTTC. It specifies CASSLERGSYEQYF. Full variable domain (remainder filled in from reference TRBV5-5 and TRBJ2-7): DAGVTQSPTHLIKTRGQQVTLRCSPISGHKSVSWYQQVLGQGPQFIFQYYEKEERGRGNFPDRFSARQFPNYSSELNVNALLLGDSALYLCASSLERGSYEQYFGPGTRLTVT.

The V and J genes are TRBV18 and TRBJ2-7; 8 nucleotides agree with TRBD2. V lost 3 bases to trimming and J lost 6 bases; unmatched junction nucleotides: 10. Per germline, CDR1 KGHSH and CDR2 LQKENI. The CDR3 covers 15 residues. As DNA, the CDR3 is TGTGCCAGCTCACCCCCTGACGGGAGGGCGGCCGAGCAGTACTTC. Its protein is CASSPPDGRAAEQYF. Full variable domain (outside the CDR3, taken from reference TRBV18 and TRBJ2-7): NAGVMQNPRHLVRRRGQEARLRCSPMKGHSHVYWYRQLPEEGLKFMVYLQKENIIDESGMPKERFSAEFPKEGPSILRIQQVVRGDSAAYFCASSPPDGRAAEQYFGPGTRLTVT.

The chain is built from TRBV6-1 and TRBJ1-3; 7 bases line up with TRBD1. V lost 5 bases and J lost 6; bases outside the gene matches: 4. CDR1 is MNHNS and CDR2 is SASEGT in the germline V gene. The CDR3 totals 13 residues. The CDR3, as DNA: TGTGCCAGCAGTTTTGACAGGGCAAACACCATATATTTT. This codes for CASSFDRANTIYF.

This chain's CDR3 is CASSISRGSPFTF. CDR3 bases: TGTGCCAGTAGTATATCTCGGGGCAGCCCATTCACCTTC. V is TRBV19 and J is TRBJ1-2, with D perhaps matching TRBD1 (5 bases). The CDR3 sequence is 13 residues long. CDR1 is LNHDA and CDR2 is SQIVND in the germline V gene (reference sequence). Trimming removed 2 bases at V and 13 bases at J, with 17 bases between.

The rearrangement uses TRBV28 and TRBJ2-1; TRBD1 matches at 7 bases. Germline lookup yields CDR1 MDHEN and CDR2 SYDVKM. With 4 bases clipped from V and 4 bases from J, the junction kept 10 bases outside the gene matches. This CDR3 region has 16 residues. The CDR3 DNA reads TGTGCCAGCAGTTATACAGGGGTAGGACCTTACAATGAGCAGTTCTTC. Its translation is CASSYTGVGPYNEQFF. The whole variable domain, filled in from reference TRBV28 and TRBJ2-1, reads DVKVTQSSRYLVKRTGEKVFLECVQDMDHENMFWYRQDPGLGLRLIYFSYDVKMKEKGDIPEGYSVSREKKERFSLILESASTNQTSMYLCASSYTGVGPYNEQFFGPGTRLTVL.

The V and J genes are TRBV5-8 and TRBJ2-7; D is ambiguous. From germline, CDR1 is SGHTS and CDR2 YDEGEE. The CDR3 loop spans 12 amino acids. Trimming shortened V by 2 bases and J by 2 bases, and 5 bases separated the two germline ends. CDR3 amino acids: CASSFLAYEQYF. The CDR3, as DNA: TGTGCCAGCAGCTTCCTAGCCTACGAGCAGTACTTC.

This chain joins TRBV7-2 and TRBJ2-1; the match to TRBD2 covers 9 bases. CDR1 and CDR2 (germline): SGHTA, FQGNSA. This CDR3 contains 16 residues. J gave up 8 bases and V 2 bases, and 10 bases lay outside the gene matches. The CDR3 sequence is CASSLQAGGPIDEQFF. CDR3 coding DNA: TGTGCCAGCAGCTTACAGGCGGGAGGGCCTATCGATGAGCAGTTCTTC.

The V and J genes are TRBV28 and TRBJ2-7; 9 bases line up with TRBD2. The CDR3 has 13 amino acids. Looked up from germline, CDR1 is MDHEN and CDR2 is SYDVKM. V was pared by 11 bases and J by 5 bases, with 10 bases of the junction left unmatched. CDR3 residues: CAANLAGVDEQYF. For the CDR3, the DNA is TGTGCCGCTAACTTAGCGGGAGTTGACGAGCAGTACTTC. The whole variable domain, remainder taken from reference TRBV28 and TRBJ2-7, is DVKVTQSSRYLVKRTGEKVFLECVQDMDHENMFWYRQDPGLGLRLIYFSYDVKMKEKGDIPEGYSVSREKKERFSLILESASTNQTSMYLCAANLAGVDEQYFGPGTRLTVT.

The V call is TRBV2, the J call TRBJ2-5; D possibly corresponds to TRBD2 (5 bases). The germline gives CDR1 SNHLY, CDR2 FYNNEI. V lost 7 bases and J lost 5, with 17 bases in between. This CDR3 comprises 14 residues. For the CDR3, the DNA is TGTGCCAGCAATCTCGGGATCGGCGGGGAGACCCAGTACTTC. It is translated as CASNLGIGGETQYF.

The V and J genes are TRBV6-6 and TRBJ1-2; 7 bases are shared with TRBD1. In germline, CDR1 is MNHNY, CDR2 SVGAGI (reference sequence). The CDR3 runs to 14 residues. V gave up 7 bases and J gave up 0 bases; unmatched junction bases: 5. The CDR3 nucleotides are TGTGCCAGCAATGGGGGACAGACTAACTATGGCTACACCTTC. Its protein is CASNGGQTNYGYTF.

Regarding this clone: The same CDR3 also results from other DNA sequences found in this sample. This chain connects TRBV30 to TRBJ1-1; weak D call: TRBD1 (6 bases). Trimming removed 1 base at V and 4 bases at J, with 10 bases between. This CDR3 comprises 13 residues. The germline gives CDR1 GTSNPN, CDR2 SVGIG (reference sequence). DNA of the CDR3: TGTGCCTGGAGTGCCAGGGGCGGCACTGAAGCTTTCTTT. Its protein is CAWSARGGTEAFF.

The chain is built from TRBV29-1 and TRBJ2-5; 9 bases align to TRBD1. Germline-derived CDR1 and CDR2 are SQVTM and ANQGSEA. The V gene end was trimmed by 7 bases and the J gene end by 1 base; junction bases not matched to a gene: 16. The length of the CDR3 is 17 residues. For the CDR3, the DNA is TGCAGCGCCGGGATGAGAAGGGGACAGGGCCTCCAAGAGACCCAGTACTTC. This codes for CSAGMRRGQGLQETQYF.

The chain uses TRBV15 and TRBJ1-5, with 7 bases that match TRBD1. The V and J ends lost 5 bases and 3 bases, in that order; junction bases with no gene match: 7. The CDR3 covers 15 residues. The germline CDR1 and CDR2 sequences are LNHNV and YYDKDF (reference sequence). CDR3 loop: CATSPTGWDNQPQHF. For the CDR3, the DNA is TGTGCCACCAGCCCGACAGGGTGGGACAATCAGCCCCAGCATTTT.

The CDR3 spells CASSSRQEYGYTF. In DNA form, the CDR3 reads TGTGCCAGCAGCTCTCGACAGGAGTATGGCTACACCTTC. This chain uses TRBV5-4 with TRBJ1-2; perhaps TRBD1 as D (6 bases). This CDR3 contains 13 residues. Germline V gene lookup returns CDR1 SGHNT and CDR2 YYREEE (reference sequence). Trimming took off 3 bases at V and 5 bases at J, with 11 bases between the two ends.

The chain joins TRBV5-6 to TRBJ1-3; D call uncertain. V lost 1 base and J lost 0, with 5 bases in between. CDR3 length: 14 residues. Germline V CDR1 and CDR2: SGHDT, YYEEEE. CDR3 sequence: CASSLTGSGNTIYF. The CDR3 DNA is TGTGCCAGCAGCTTGACGGGCTCTGGAAACACCATATATTTT.

The genes are TRBV7-2 and TRBJ1-1, with D possibly TRBD1 on 5 matching bases. Trimming pared 2 bases from V and 5 bases from J, leaving 15 bases between. The germline CDR1 and CDR2 sequences are SGHTA and FQGNSA. This CDR3 has 15 residues. CDR3 bases: TGTGCCAGCAGCTTAACCCGGGGCCTGGGGACTGAAGCTTTCTTT. Translating gives CASSLTRGLGTEAFF.

The genes are TRBV28 and TRBJ2-7; 10 bases are shared with TRBD1. Germline V gives CDR1 MDHEN, CDR2 SYDVKM. The CDR3 contains 15 residues. V trimming: 5 bases; J trimming: 2 bases; junction bases outside the gene matches: 6. CDR3 DNA sequence: TGTGCCAGCAGTATGGGGGGGACAGGGGCCTACGAGCAGTACTTC. Its translation is CASSMGGTGAYEQYF.

The chain is built from TRBV7-9 and TRBJ1-1; 8 bases map to TRBD1. CDR1 and CDR2 from the germline V gene are SEHNR and FQNEAQ (reference sequence). The junction had 11 bases not matched to a gene; V was cut back by 5 bases and J by 6 bases. The CDR3 totals 15 residues. The CDR3 loop is CASSPGQGLEAEAFF. CDR3 sequence (DNA): TGTGCCAGCAGCCCTGGACAGGGCCTAGAGGCTGAAGCTTTCTTT.

The chain joins TRBV28 to TRBJ2-5, with D maybe TRBD2 (5 bases). Germline assignment: CDR1 MDHEN and CDR2 SYDVKM. The CDR3 spans 14 residues. V lost 5 bases and J 7 bases, leaving 17 bases between the germline ends. CDR3 sequence: CASSPAVADRTQYF. In DNA, the CDR3 is TGTGCCAGCAGTCCAGCGGTGGCGGATCGGACCCAGTACTTC.

As to this clone: The sample carries other DNA sequences with the same CDR3. The CDR3 DNA reads TGTGCCAGCAGCCTGCAGGGTCCCACAGATACGCAGTATTTT. It is translated as CASSLQGPTDTQYF. The V call is TRBV5-4, the J call TRBJ2-3; the D gene is possibly TRBD1 (5 bases). The CDR3 is 14 residues long. The germline V gene has CDR1 SGHNT and CDR2 YYREEE (reference sequence). Trimming removed 4 bases from V and 2 bases from J, with 11 bases in between.

The CDR3 is CASSLGWDRETSGNTIYF. In DNA form, the CDR3 reads TGTGCCAGCAGCTTAGGTTGGGACAGGGAAACCTCTGGAAACACCATATATTTT. The gene calls are TRBV11-2 and TRBJ1-3, with 9 bases aligning to TRBD1. The CDR3 has 18 residues. Unmatched junction bases numbered 7, after V lost 1 base and J lost 0 bases. Germline lookup yields CDR1 SGHAT and CDR2 FQNNGV. The whole variable domain, filled in from reference TRBV11-2 and TRBJ1-3, reads EAGVAQSPRYKIIEKRQSVAFWCNPISGHATLYWYQQILGQGPKLLIQFQNNGVVDDSQLPKDRFSAERLKGVDSTLKIQPAKLEDSAVYLCASSLGWDRETSGNTIYFGEGSWLTVV.